The 29 T cell receptor beta chains presented below share a single source sample, sequenced in a study of identical twins. MiXCR was run by TCRdb on the 5' RACE reads, yielding one entry per CDR3 protein. The repertoire holds a few hundred thousand distinct CDR3 sequences, with approximately 24% as singletons. The data were also submitted as part of a second study, on T cells expressing NK-cell markers.

The specimen sequenced was CD4+ T cells sorted from blood. The receptors here all came from a young woman in good health.

Of note for this clonotype: Mismatch with germline at one junction end may stem from a read error. The CDR3 DNA sequence: TGTGCCAGCAGACCTACAGGGTCCCGGTTGTACGGAAACACCACATATTTT. This codes for CASRPTGSRLYGNTTYF. V and J are TRBV12-3 or TRBV12-4 and TRBJ1-3; the D gene is possibly TRBD1 (6 bases). The CDR3 runs 17 residues.

The chain joins TRBV20-1 to TRBJ2-7; TRBD1 matches 9 bases. The germline gives CDR1 DFQATT, CDR2 SNEGSKA (reference sequence). Trimming cost V 6 bases and J 5 bases; bases outside gene matches: 8. This CDR3 is 13 amino acids long. The CDR3 nucleotides are TGCAGTGCGGGGGGACAGGGTAGTCACGAGCAGTACTTC. It yields the protein CSAGGQGSHEQYF.

This clonotype was observed a single time. This rearrangement joins TRBV10-3 to TRBJ1-1; weak D call: TRBD1 (5 bases). With 4 bases removed from V and 4 bases from J, the gap between germline ends came to 13 bases. Germline V CDR1 and CDR2: ENHRY, SYGVKD. This CDR3 has 14 amino acids. The CDR3 sequence: CAISGSQGGTEAFF. Written as DNA, the CDR3 is TGTGCCATCAGTGGGTCCCAGGGAGGCACTGAAGCTTTCTTT.

This chain links TRBV30 with TRBJ2-5, with a weak D call TRBD2 (6 bases). Germline V gives CDR1 GTSNPN, CDR2 SVGIG (reference sequence). Trimming removed 5 bases from V and 5 bases from J, with 12 bases in between. The CDR3 contains 12 residues. The CDR3 DNA sequence: TGTGCCTGGGCGACTAGGCGCGAGACCCAGTACTTC. It codes for CAWATRRETQYF.

V and J are TRBV12-3 or TRBV12-4 and TRBJ2-1, with TRBD2 identical over 9 bases. The CDR3 loop spans 15 amino acids. With V trimmed by 6 bases and J by 7 bases, 10 bases remained unmatched. This chain's CDR3 is CASRTLAGVGNEQFF. The CDR3 DNA is TGTGCCAGCAGAACACTAGCGGGCGTAGGTAATGAGCAGTTCTTC.

The V call is TRBV28, the J call TRBJ1-1, with TRBD1 matching over 7 bases. Trimming took 2 bases from V and 2 from J; bases not matched to a gene: 8. The germline CDR1 and CDR2 sequences are MDHEN and SYDVKM. CDR3 length: 16 amino acids. CDR3 bases: TGTGCCAGCAGTTTAACGGGCGACAGGGCTAACACTGAAGCTTTCTTT. Residues: CASSLTGDRANTEAFF.

The V gene is TRBV20-1, the J gene TRBJ2-5, with D maybe TRBD2 (5 bases). Germline V gives CDR1 DFQATT, CDR2 SNEGSKA (reference sequence). CDR3 length: 13 amino acids. V lost 7 bases to trimming and J lost 4 bases, with 16 bases between them. CDR3 DNA sequence: TGCAGTGTCAAGATGCGGGCCGGAGAGACCCAGTACTTC. Translation gives CSVKMRAGETQYF.

This clonotype was detected many times. The J gene is TRBJ2-3, the V gene TRBV20-1, with D maybe TRBD2 (6 bases). The CDR3 has 14 amino acids. Germline V gene sequence: CDR1 DFQATT, CDR2 SNEGSKA (reference sequence). CDR3 nucleotides: TGCAGCTCGCCCGGGGGAATGAGCACAGATACGCAGTATTTT. Amino acid sequence: CSSPGGMSTDTQYF.

The chain combines TRBV7-9 with TRBJ1-1; D is uncertain. Germline assignment: CDR1 SEHNR and CDR2 FQNEAQ (reference sequence). The CDR3 sequence is 13 residues long. The V and J ends lost 3 bases and 6 bases respectively, with 11 bases between them. CDR3 protein: CASSLEGRSEAFF. In DNA form, the CDR3 reads TGTGCCAGCAGCTTGGAAGGGCGATCTGAAGCTTTCTTT.

The chain couples TRBV30 to TRBJ1-6; TRBD1 aligns across 7 bases. The J segment lost 9 bases and the V segment lost 0 bases, leaving 5 bases of the junction unmatched. The CDR3 length is 14 residues. Germline V CDR1 and CDR2: GTSNPN, SVGIG (reference sequence). Written as DNA, the CDR3 is TGTGCCTGGAGTGTAGAGGGGGCGGGTTCACCCCTCCACTTT. Translating gives CAWSVEGAGSPLHF.

CDR3 bases: TGTGCCAGCACCACCTTCGGGGGATCTGAAGCTTTCTTT. It codes for CASTTFGGSEAFF. The rearrangement uses TRBV7-9 and TRBJ1-1, with a weak D call TRBD1 (5 bases). The CDR3 extends over 13 amino acids. Germline CDR1 is SEHNR and CDR2 is FQNEAQ (reference sequence). V lost 7 bases and J lost 6, with 15 bases in between. The complete variable domain, with remaining parts taken from reference TRBV7-9 and TRBJ1-1, reads DTGVSQNPRHKITKRGQNVTFRCDPISEHNRLYWYRQTLGQGPEFLTYFQNEAQLEKSRLLSDRFSAERPKGSFSTLEIQRTEQGDSAMYLCASTTFGGSEAFFGQGTRLTVV.

The DNA for the CDR3 is TGTGCCACCGGGGATCGAGCAACTAATGAAAAACTGTTTTTT. This codes for CATGDRATNEKLFF. The chain joins TRBV10-3 to TRBJ1-4; D call uncertain. Trimming took off 10 bases at V and 0 bases at J, with 12 bases between the two ends. Germline V gene sequence: CDR1 ENHRY, CDR2 SYGVKD. The CDR3 spans 14 residues.

In this sample, this clonotype turned up a few times. The chain combines TRBV7-9 with TRBJ1-1; 8 positions agree with TRBD1. The CDR3 totals 16 residues. With 4 bases clipped from V and 4 bases from J, the junction kept 11 bases outside the gene matches. Germline V lookup: CDR1 SEHNR, CDR2 FQNEAQ (reference sequence). CDR3 protein: CASSSRDRLGSTEAFF. In DNA, the CDR3 is TGTGCCAGCAGCTCCCGGGACAGGCTCGGGTCCACTGAAGCTTTCTTT.

This clonotype was counted between two and nine times. CDR3 protein: CASSQEVKISGNTIYF. In DNA, the CDR3 is TGTGCCAGCAGCCAAGAGGTCAAAATCTCTGGAAACACCATATATTTT. The chain links TRBV4-2 to TRBJ1-3, with D unclear. Trimming removed 0 bases from V and 0 bases from J, with 9 bases in between. Germline V gene data show CDR1 as LGHNA and CDR2 as YNFKEQ. The CDR3 loop spans 16 amino acids.

J is TRBJ1-2 and V is TRBV7-9, with D possibly being TRBD1 (5 bases). The CDR3 contains 14 residues. Trimming left V 4 bases short and J 7 bases short, with 16 bases between. Germline-derived CDR1 and CDR2 are SEHNR and FQNEAQ (reference sequence). Written as DNA, the CDR3 is TGTGCCAGCAGCTCCCATTTGGCAGGGCCTGGCTACACCTTC. Protein: CASSSHLAGPGYTF. Full variable domain (rest looked up from reference TRBV7-9 and TRBJ1-2): DTGVSQNPRHKITKRGQNVTFRCDPISEHNRLYWYRQTLGQGPEFLTYFQNEAQLEKSRLLSDRFSAERPKGSFSTLEIQRTEQGDSAMYLCASSSHLAGPGYTFGSGTRLTVV.

CDR3 bases: TGTGCCAGCAGTGGACTAGTGGCAGCAGAGACCCAGTACTTC. As protein: CASSGLVAAETQYF. The chain couples TRBV2 to TRBJ2-5, with a possible D match to TRBD2 (6 bases). The CDR3 extends over 14 amino acids. Trimming pared 4 bases from V and 4 bases from J, leaving 13 bases between. CDR1 is SNHLY, CDR2 FYNNEI, per germline.

The chain employs TRBV9 and TRBJ1-4; D uncertain. The germline gives CDR1 SGDLS, CDR2 YYNGEE. The CDR3 length is 15 residues. The V gene lost 0 bases and the J gene lost 0 bases, with 6 bases spanning the gap. CDR3 DNA sequence: TGTGCCAGCAGCGTAGGGGTTACAACTAATGAAAAACTGTTTTTT. Protein product: CASSVGVTTNEKLFF.

This clonotype was detected only once. This rearrangement joins TRBV12-5 to TRBJ2-5, with unresolved D. The CDR3 contains 13 residues. Germline loops: CDR1 LGHNT, CDR2 FRNRAP. The V and J ends lost 7 bases and 2 bases respectively, with 11 bases between them. Written as DNA, the CDR3 is TGTGCTAGTGTCGGATCCAAACAAGAGACCCAGTACTTC. Its translation is CASVGSKQETQYF.

This clonotype appeared a few times. V gene TRBV18 combines with J gene TRBJ2-7; 8 nucleotides match TRBD2. The CDR3 is 15 amino acids. Germline V gives CDR1 KGHSH, CDR2 LQKENI. J was trimmed by 6 bases and V by 1 base; bases with no gene match: 8. The CDR3 sequence is CASSPRAGGEGEQYF. CDR3 DNA sequence: TGTGCCAGCTCACCACGTGCGGGAGGAGAGGGCGAGCAGTACTTC.

The table lists this clonotype with many counts. This chain joins TRBV5-6 and TRBJ1-5, with 7 bases lining up with TRBD1. CDR3 length: 14 residues. The junction had 4 bases not matched to a gene; V was cut back by 1 base and J by 6 bases. Germline V lookup: CDR1 SGHDT, CDR2 YYEEEE. The CDR3 here is CASSLQGGGQPQHF. Here the CDR3 DNA reads TGTGCCAGCAGCTTGCAAGGGGGCGGTCAGCCCCAGCATTTT.

The chain couples TRBV6-5 to TRBJ2-5; D might be TRBD2 (7 bases). V was pared by 3 bases and J by 1 base, with 15 bases between. This CDR3 has 16 residues. Germline V gene sequence: CDR1 MNHEY, CDR2 SVGAGI. The DNA for the CDR3 is TGTGCCAGCAGTTATCCCCTGGGAGGGGGCCAAGAGACCCAGTACTTC. Translation: CASSYPLGGGQETQYF.

This clonotype was counted only a few times. V gene TRBV20-1 combines with J gene TRBJ1-5; a weak D match, TRBD1 (5 bases). Germline-derived CDR1 and CDR2 are DFQATT and SNEGSKA (reference sequence). Trimming removed 1 base from V and 8 bases from J, with 15 bases in between. This CDR3 has 14 amino acids. The CDR3 loop is CSARVAGKGKPQHF. The CDR3 nucleotides read TGCAGTGCTAGAGTAGCGGGGAAGGGGAAGCCCCAGCATTTT.

This chain links TRBV20-1 with TRBJ2-5, with D possibly being TRBD2 (6 bases). Trimming pared 3 bases from V and 5 bases from J, leaving 16 bases between. The CDR3 covers 14 residues. Per the germline V gene, CDR1 is DFQATT and CDR2 is SNEGSKA (reference sequence). CDR3 bases: TGCAGTGCTAGTGGTACTAGCTTAGGGGAGACCCAGTACTTC. This translates into CSASGTSLGETQYF.

This chain uses TRBV6-6 with TRBJ1-1; D is undetermined. Trimming removed 5 bases at V and 1 base at J, with 8 bases between. Germline V lookup: CDR1 MNHNY, CDR2 SVGAGI (reference sequence). CDR3 size: 13 residues. This CDR3 reads CASSAQRNTEAFF. The DNA of the CDR3 is TGTGCCAGCAGTGCACAGAGGAACACTGAAGCTTTCTTT.

The chain combines TRBV12-3 or TRBV12-4 with TRBJ1-5, with D possibly TRBD1 on 5 matching bases. The CDR3 runs to 16 residues. The ends were cut back, 6 bases at V and 2 bases at J, with 17 bases in the middle. CDR3: CASSNRDPSGNQPQHF. The CDR3 DNA sequence: TGTGCCAGCAGCAACCGGGACCCATCGGGCAATCAGCCCCAGCATTTT.

This clonotype was recorded a few times. V is TRBV5-1 and J is TRBJ2-7, with TRBD2 identical over 7 bases. Unmatched junction bases numbered 12, after V lost 4 bases and J lost 2 bases. This CDR3 contains 16 residues. CDR1 SGHRS and CDR2 YFSETQ come from the germline V gene. In DNA form, the CDR3 reads TGCGCCAGCAGCCCCGGGGGGACCCATTTGACCTACGAGCAGTACTTC. Encoded protein: CASSPGGTHLTYEQYF.

The chain carries TRBV28 and TRBJ1-5; D gene ambiguous. CDR3 size: 14 residues. V was pared by 5 bases and J by 7 bases, with 15 bases between. Germline CDR1 and CDR2: MDHEN and SYDVKM. The CDR3 sequence is CASSLLGRFQPQHF. The CDR3 coding sequence is TGTGCCAGCAGTCTCCTTGGACGGTTCCAGCCCCAGCATTTT.

This clonotype was recorded at least ten times. The CDR3 DNA reads TGTGCCAGCAGCTTGTCTGCAACTCACAATGAGCAGTTCTTC. Translated, it gives CASSLSATHNEQFF. The chain joins TRBV7-2 to TRBJ2-1; D remains ambiguous. The CDR3 loop spans 14 amino acids. The V end was cut by 3 bases, the J end by 5 bases, with 11 bases between. Germline assignment: CDR1 SGHTA and CDR2 FQGNSA.

The V gene is TRBV7-9, the J gene TRBJ1-5; D ambiguous. Trimming pared 4 bases from V and 11 bases from J, leaving 12 bases between. CDR1 is SEHNR and CDR2 is FQNEAQ in the germline V gene (reference sequence). CDR3 length: 12 residues. The CDR3 loop reads CASSSPFEAQHF. DNA for the CDR3: TGTGCCAGCAGCTCCCCGTTCGAGGCCCAGCATTTT.